These 27 T cell receptor beta chains were all obtained from the same sample, sequenced in a study of siplizumab effects on memory and regulatory T cells. Sequenced by immunoSEQ multiplex PCR; TCRdb stores in-frame clones only, minus some. This table has more than 85,000 clones, roughly 90% appearing once. The sample comprised CD4+ T cells sorted from blood. The origin of the receptors is a human donor in good health.

This clone was recorded only once. This rearrangement joins TRBV7-3 to TRBJ2-5, with 13 positions matching TRBD2. Germline CDR1 SGHTA, CDR2 FQGTGA. V was pared by 3 bases and J by 3 bases, with 1 base of the junction left unmatched. The CDR3 runs to 15 residues. DNA of the CDR3: TGTGCCAGCAGCTTCGGGACTAGCGGGAAAGAGACCCAGTACTTC. It codes for CASSFGTSGKETQYF. The full variable domain, its missing parts supplied by reference TRBV7-3 and TRBJ2-5, is GAGVSQTPSNKVTEKGKYVELRCDPISGHTALYWYRQSLGQGPEFLIYFQGTGAADDSGLPNDRFFAVRPEGSVSTLKIQRTERGDSAVYLCASSFGTSGKETQYFGPGTRLLVL.

This clone was found a few times. The DNA for the CDR3 is TGTGCCAGCAGCTCAGGACTAGCGGGATTGACAGATACGCAGTATTTT. It is translated as CASSSGLAGLTDTQYF. The gene calls are TRBV19 and TRBJ2-3; 12 bases map to TRBD2. Per germline, CDR1 LNHDA and CDR2 SQIVND (reference sequence). The CDR3 is 16 amino acids. The V segment lost 9 bases and the J segment 3 bases; nucleotides outside the gene matches: 10.

Only one count was recorded for this clone. The chain combines TRBV30 with TRBJ1-1; no definite D call. V was trimmed by 2 bases and J by 8 bases, leaving 15 bases between them. The CDR3 is 13 residues long. CDR1 and CDR2 (germline): GTSNPN, SVGIG (reference sequence). For the CDR3, the DNA is TGTGCCTGGAGTCGCCACCCACACTGGGAAGCTTTCTTT. The encoded protein is CAWSRHPHWEAFF.

The chain recombines TRBV5-1 with TRBJ1-1, with TRBD1 identical over 8 bases. The V and J ends lost 6 bases and 1 base, in that order; junction bases with no gene match: 5. Germline V gives CDR1 SGHRS, CDR2 YFSETQ. The CDR3 runs 14 residues. The CDR3 DNA sequence: TGCGCCAGCACTCGACAGGGGACGAACACTGAAGCTTTCTTT. Its translation: CASTRQGTNTEAFF.

The chain carries TRBV27 and TRBJ1-6; D unclear. CDR1 and CDR2 (germline): MNHEY, SMNVEV (reference sequence). The length of the CDR3 is 13 residues. V shed 8 bases and J shed 9 bases, with 14 bases lying between them. CDR3 sequence (DNA): TGTGCCAGCCTAGACTCCGTTGGTTCACCCCTCCACTTT. Encoded protein: CASLDSVGSPLHF.

The V and J genes are TRBV11-1 and TRBJ1-1; 9 nucleotides agree with TRBD1. The CDR3 consists of 16 residues. Per the germline V gene, CDR1 is SGHAT and CDR2 is FQDESV (reference sequence). With V trimmed by 5 bases and J by 6 bases, 13 bases remained unmatched. CDR3 coding DNA: TGTGCCAGCAGCAAAACTAGACAGGGGGGTTGGGCTGAAGCTTTCTTT. Translating gives CASSKTRQGGWAEAFF.

CDR3 in amino acids: CAVGQELFENTGELFF. CDR3 DNA: TGTGCCGTGGGACAGGAACTTTTCGAGAACACCGGGGAGCTGTTTTTT. The rearrangement joins TRBV18 to TRBJ2-2, with 8 nucleotides matching TRBD1. With V trimmed by 11 bases and J by 1 base, 12 bases remained unmatched. In germline, CDR1 is KGHSH, CDR2 LQKENI. The CDR3 has 16 amino acids.

V gene TRBV28 combines with J gene TRBJ2-7; D not resolved. V was clipped by 7 bases and J by 0 bases, with 13 bases between them. CDR1 is MDHEN, CDR2 SYDVKM, per germline. CDR3 length equals 14 residues. CDR3 in amino acids: CASISRPSSYEQYF. CDR3 DNA: TGTGCCAGCATCAGCAGACCATCCTCCTACGAGCAGTACTTC.

V usage is TRBV9 and J usage is TRBJ1-2; 7 positions match TRBD1. The CDR3 spans 14 residues. Germline V CDR1 and CDR2: SGDLS, YYNGEE. Losses at the gene ends were 0 bases for V and 7 bases for J; bases not matched to a gene: 6. The CDR3 DNA reads as TGTGCCAGCAGCGTAGGTGACAGGGCAGCTGGCTACACCTTC. Amino acid sequence: CASSVGDRAAGYTF.

The chain combines TRBV7-3 with TRBJ2-1, with TRBD2 matching 12 bases. V shed 5 bases, J shed 7 bases, and the junction held 9 bases outside the gene matches. Germline V lookup: CDR1 SGHTA, CDR2 FQGTGA. This CDR3 is built from 16 residues. For the CDR3, the DNA is TGTGCCAGCAGCCTGCCCGGGACTAGCGGGCTAAATGAGCAGTTCTTC. Residues: CASSLPGTSGLNEQFF.

The chain joins TRBV6-1 to TRBJ1-1, with a weak D call TRBD1 (5 bases). The CDR3 is made up of 15 amino acids. Germline CDR1 MNHNS, CDR2 SASEGT. V was clipped by 0 bases and J by 4 bases, with 12 bases between them. This CDR3 reads CASSEAKGVGTEAFF. The CDR3 DNA reads TGTGCCAGCAGTGAAGCGAAAGGGGTCGGCACTGAAGCTTTCTTT.

J is TRBJ2-7 and V is TRBV2; 7 nucleotides align to TRBD1. This CDR3 comprises 14 residues. Germline loops: CDR1 SNHLY, CDR2 FYNNEI. Trimming removed 8 bases from V and 2 bases from J; junction bases left unmatched: 9. In nucleotides, the CDR3 is TGTGCCAGCCTGAGGGACAGTCCGGCCTACGAGCAGTACTTC. Translated, it gives CASLRDSPAYEQYF.

This sequence joins TRBV28 and TRBJ2-7; tentative D call: TRBD1 (5 bases). Trimming took 6 bases from V and 0 from J, leaving 12 bases between them. The length of the CDR3 is 14 residues. Germline V lookup: CDR1 MDHEN, CDR2 SYDVKM. This chain's CDR3 is CASRSQTVSYEQYF. CDR3 bases: TGTGCCAGCAGATCCCAGACAGTCTCCTACGAGCAGTACTTC.

The chain joins TRBV10-2 to TRBJ1-4; no firm D call. The CDR3 length is 14 residues. V lost 4 bases and J 0 bases, leaving 6 bases between the germline ends. Germline assignment: CDR1 WSHSY and CDR2 SAAADI. The CDR3 coding sequence is TGCGCCAGCAGTGGCCTCGCAACTAATGAAAAACTGTTTTTT. It translates to CASSGLATNEKLFF.

V and J are TRBV6-5 and TRBJ1-2, with D uncertain. This CDR3 region has 15 residues. CDR1 and CDR2 from the germline V gene are MNHEY and SVGAGI. V was shortened by 2 bases and J by 0 bases, with 10 bases between the two germline ends. Here the CDR3 reads CASSYMGRANYGYTF. CDR3 nucleotides: TGTGCCAGCAGTTACATGGGGAGAGCTAACTATGGCTACACCTTC.

The chain couples TRBV28 to TRBJ1-2; 7 bases are shared with TRBD1. This CDR3 is built from 12 residues. V shed 6 bases and J 7 bases; nucleotides not matched to a gene: 5. Per the germline V gene, CDR1 is MDHEN and CDR2 is SYDVKM. The CDR3 sequence is CASSDRVGGYTF. For the CDR3, the DNA is TGTGCCAGCAGCGACAGGGTGGGTGGCTACACCTTC.

CDR3 DNA: TGTGCCAGCTCATCAGATGGACAGGAGCTACGCACAGATACGCAGTATTTT. Residues: CASSSDGQELRTDTQYF. This chain joins TRBV18 and TRBJ2-3; 7 nucleotides align to TRBD1. There are 17 residues in the CDR3. J was trimmed by 1 base and V by 5 bases; bases with no gene match: 12. Germline lookup yields CDR1 KGHSH and CDR2 LQKENI.

This chain links TRBV4-1 with TRBJ2-7; TRBD1 matches at 8 bases. J lost 2 bases, V lost 3 bases, and 6 bases had no gene match. The germline V gene encodes CDR1 MGHRA and CDR2 YSYEKL. This CDR3 has 15 amino acids. CDR3 DNA: TGCGCCAGCAGCCATCCGACAGGGGAACCCTACGAGCAGTACTTC. It codes for CASSHPTGEPYEQYF.

The rearrangement uses TRBV11-1 and TRBJ2-1, with 8 bases that match TRBD2. V lost 7 bases and J lost 1; bases outside the gene matches: 9. Germline V lookup: CDR1 SGHAT, CDR2 FQDESV (reference sequence). The CDR3 has 16 amino acids. The CDR3 region is CASKGPGLGSYNEQFF. Written as DNA, the CDR3 is TGTGCCAGCAAAGGACCGGGACTAGGATCCTACAATGAGCAGTTCTTC.

V gene TRBV10-3 combines with J gene TRBJ1-6; D call uncertain. Germline CDR1 reads ENHRY; CDR2 reads SYGVKD. The V gene lost 4 bases and the J gene lost 4 bases, with 2 bases spanning the gap. CDR3 size: 12 residues. CDR3 loop: CAISGYNSPLHF. Written as DNA, the CDR3 is TGTGCCATCAGTGGGTATAATTCACCCCTCCACTTT.

V gene TRBV4-2 combines with J gene TRBJ2-1; no clear D. CDR3 length: 12 amino acids. Germline V gene data show CDR1 as LGHNA and CDR2 as YNFKEQ. Between the trimmed V and J ends, which lost 0 bases and 10 bases, there was a span of 7 bases. CDR3 coding DNA: TGTGCCAGCAGCCAAGATAACGGGGAGCAGTTCTTC. Protein product: CASSQDNGEQFF.

The rearrangement joins TRBV7-6 to TRBJ2-3; D not resolved. The CDR3 is made up of 16 amino acids. The V gene lost 2 bases and the J gene lost 6 bases, with 18 bases spanning the gap. Germline-derived CDR1 and CDR2 are SGHVS and FNYEAQ. CDR3 region: CASSLTLDAFVDTQYF. CDR3 in DNA: TGTGCCAGCAGCTTAACCTTGGATGCGTTCGTTGATACGCAGTATTTT.

In DNA form, the CDR3 reads TGTGCCAGCAGCCAAGAGAGCGGGGTGAACACCGGGGAGCTGTTTTTT. It encodes CASSQESGVNTGELFF. J is TRBJ2-2 and V is TRBV4-2; the match to TRBD2 covers 7 bases. J was trimmed by 1 base and V by 0 bases; bases with no gene match: 2. The germline CDR1 and CDR2 sequences are LGHNA and YNFKEQ. The length of the CDR3 is 16 residues.

In its sample, this clone was seen a few times. This chain uses TRBV6-5 with TRBJ2-1, with D possibly TRBD1 on 6 matching bases. V was cut by 6 bases and J by 3 bases, with 15 bases left in between. Per germline, CDR1 MNHEY and CDR2 SVGAGI. The CDR3 consists of 15 residues. The CDR3 region has the DNA TGTGCCAGCAGGACGACAGGAGCCTTCTACAATGAGCAGTTCTTC. This encodes CASRTTGAFYNEQFF.

A word on this clone: The junction departs from the called germline gene at one end, perhaps through a read error. CDR3 sequence reads: CASSLDGSPHLF. In DNA, the CDR3 is TGTGCCAGCAGCTTAGATGGCAGCCCACACCTTTTT. The J gene is TRBJ1-4, the V gene TRBV7-9; no clear D. Germline V gene sequence: CDR1 SEHNR, CDR2 FQNEAQ (reference sequence). The CDR3 has 12 residues.

This chain joins TRBV19 and TRBJ2-4; D gene uncertain. The ends were cut back, 6 bases at V and 2 bases at J, with 8 bases in the middle. Germline CDR1 and CDR2: LNHDA and SQIVND (reference sequence). The CDR3 covers 13 residues. CDR3 protein: CASRALSKNIQYF. The CDR3 DNA reads TGTGCCAGTAGGGCTCTGTCCAAAAACATTCAGTACTTC.

The rearrangement joins TRBV14 to TRBJ1-2; D possibly corresponds to TRBD1 (5 bases). This CDR3 has 13 amino acids. Germline-derived CDR1 and CDR2 are SGHDN and FVKESK. The germline V and J ends were trimmed by 4 bases and 7 bases, with 13 bases remaining between them. The chain's CDR3 is CASSPTGFGGYTF. The CDR3 DNA reads as TGTGCCAGCAGCCCAACAGGATTCGGTGGCTACACCTTC. The full variable domain, rest sourced from reference TRBV14 and TRBJ1-2, is EAGVTQFPSHSVIEKGQTVTLRCDPISGHDNLYWYRRVMGKEIKFLLHFVKESKQDESGMPNNRFLAERTGGTYSTLKVQPAELEDSGVYFCASSPTGFGGYTFGSGTRLTVV.